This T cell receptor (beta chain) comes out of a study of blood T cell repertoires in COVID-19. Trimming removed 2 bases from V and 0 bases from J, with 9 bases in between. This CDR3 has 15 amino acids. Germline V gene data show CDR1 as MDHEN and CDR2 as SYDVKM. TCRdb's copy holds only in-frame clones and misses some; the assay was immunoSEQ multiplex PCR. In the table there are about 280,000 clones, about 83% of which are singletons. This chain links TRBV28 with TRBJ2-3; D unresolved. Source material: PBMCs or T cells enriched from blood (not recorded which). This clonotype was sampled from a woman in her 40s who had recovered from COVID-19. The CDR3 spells CASSLASWSTDTQYF. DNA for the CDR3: TGTGCCAGCAGTTTAGCGAGCTGGAGCACAGATACGCAGTATTTT.